This T cell receptor (beta chain) is from a study of blood T cell repertoires in COVID-19. Profiling relied on immunoSEQ multiplex PCR, and the TCRdb table lists in-frame clones only, not all of them. This table has 150,000 or so clones, around 81% appearing once. This CDR3 has 13 residues. V shed 8 bases and J 11 bases; nucleotides not matched to a gene: 14. Of note for this clone: Other DNA sequences within the sample encode an identical CDR3.

The chain carries TRBV12-3 or TRBV12-4 and TRBJ1-2, with 7 bases that match TRBD1. Sample: peripheral blood. This clonotype was sampled from a man between 60 and 75 years old with active or convalescent COVID-19. The CDR3 coding sequence is TGTGCCAGCCTACAGAAGGGGGCAATAGGTTACACCTTC. It specifies CASLQKGAIGYTF.